The present TCR beta chain was sequenced within a study of T cells in Graves' hyperthyroidism and ophthalmopathy. This clonotype has only a few counts. Its target is unknown. The CDR3 regions of TCR beta were amplified from RNA transcripts. First-round RT-PCR of the TCR CDR3 relied on the HTBI primer set. Each CDR3 protein gets one entry after TCRdb re-called the multiplex PCR reads with MiXCR. The data contain more than 450,000 distinct CDR3 sequences, 15% to 20% of them singletons. General study points: Blood also carried most thyroid clonotypes expanded above 0.001.

Ophthalmopathy patients had Clinical Activity Score at least 3, NOSPECS grade at least 4, duration under 3 months. The PBMCs were taken from roughly 9.3 ml of fresh peripheral blood. Trimming cost V 0 bases and J 0 bases, with 9 bases left between them. CDR1 is GTSNPN and CDR2 is SVGIG in the germline V gene (reference sequence). This CDR3 is built from 15 residues. The sample consisted of blood. The chain links TRBV30 to TRBJ1-5; D ambiguous. The clonotype was recovered from a man aged 35 to 55 with Graves' ophthalmopathy. CDR3 nucleotides: TGTGCCTGGAGTGTAGTAGGCGGTAGCAATCAGCCCCAGCATTTT. Its protein product is CAWSVVGGSNQPQHF.